The T cell receptor beta chain described here comes from a study of T cell clonotyping in hematopoietic cell transplantation. The study's findings and limits: CD4 and CD8 repertoire contributions could not be separated without sorting. Few recipient clonotypes overlapped donors; over 97% were de novo at given depth.

Trimming shortened V by 1 base and J by 0 bases, and 7 bases separated the two germline ends. CDR3 length equals 15 residues. Germline CDR1 reads SSHAT; CDR2 reads FNYEAQ (reference sequence). Of note for this clone: Its specificity is not known.

This table comes from immunoSEQ multiplex PCR, and its TCRdb copy is limited to in-frame clones, with some not included. The sample has about 16,000 clones; 70% to 90% are singletons. The specimen sequenced was peripheral blood mononuclear cells. The chain joins TRBV7-7 to TRBJ2-1; D is unresolved. The receptor's source is a woman aged 40 to 50 in good health. Some clones in this sample may be carry-over from other donors' samples. This CDR3 reads CASSLGVASYNEQFF. CDR3 nucleotides: TGTGCCAGCAGCTTAGGTGTGGCCTCCTACAATGAGCAGTTCTTC.